This T cell receptor (beta chain) was obtained from a study of blood T cell repertoires in COVID-19. CDR1 SGHVS and CDR2 FQNEAQ come from the germline V gene. V was cut by 5 bases and J by 5 bases, with 15 bases left in between. The CDR3 is 14 amino acids. The data were produced by immunoSEQ multiplex PCR, yet TCRdb's version contains in-frame clones alone and is incomplete. The sample holds roughly 73,000 clones, roughly nine tenths seen once. The clonotype was recovered from a man aged 45-65 years with acute or convalescent COVID-19. This chain uses TRBV7-8 with TRBJ1-2, with a tentative D call TRBD1 (6 bases). Sequencing was performed on peripheral blood. As DNA, the CDR3 is TGTGCCAGCAGCCAATACAGGGCACCATATGGCTACACCTTC. It encodes CASSQYRAPYGYTF.